Reported below is one T cell receptor (beta chain). The PCR made use of 60 Vbeta and 13 Jbeta primers. Using immunoSEQ multiplex PCR, the repertoire was profiled, and TCRdb retains in-frame clones only, with some absent. The repertoire holds 130,000 to 150,000 clones, with about 80% as singletons. The data derive from a study of cytomegalovirus exposure and HLA in healthy donors. The J segment lost 1 base and the V segment lost 4 bases, leaving 6 bases of the junction unmatched. The CDR3 spans 16 residues. In germline, CDR1 is SGHVS, CDR2 FQNEAQ. The chain is built from TRBV7-8 and TRBJ2-3; the match to TRBD2 covers 9 bases. The sample comprised PBMCs. The receptor's source is a woman aged 18 to 35 in good health and CMV-seropositive. The CDR3, as DNA: TGTGCCAGCAGCTCCAAACGACTAGCGGGCACAGATACGCAGTATTTT. Amino acid sequence: CASSSKRLAGTDTQYF. The whole variable domain, filled in from reference TRBV7-8 and TRBJ2-3, reads GAGVSQSPRYKVAKRGQDVALRCDPISGHVSLFWYQQALGQGPEFLTYFQNEAQLDKSGLPSDRFFAERPEGSVSTLKIQRTQQEDSAVYLCASSSKRLAGTDTQYFGPGTRLTVL.